These T cell receptor beta chains were read from a single sample in a study of blood T cell repertoires in COVID-19. TCRdb's table, derived via immunoSEQ multiplex PCR, lists solely in-frame clones and lacks some. The sample holds more than 150,000 clones, more than 85% seen once. The sample consisted of peripheral blood. Receptors were obtained from a man aged 45-60 years with acute or convalescent COVID-19. Each CDR3 is given with its conserved first and last residue. Each record gives: CDR3 protein, CDR3 DNA, clone size, V gene, D gene, J gene. D genes are given only for firm matches. Size is stated for part of the rows, as once, few or many counts, or as a class when the clone is expanded.

cdr3_aa: CASSLVSSGRANTGELFF; cdr3_nt: TGTGCCAGCAGCTTAGTCAGTAGCGGGAGAGCGAACACCGGGGAGCTGTTTTTT; clone_size: .; v_call: TRBV11-2; d_call: TRBD2; j_call: TRBJ2-2
cdr3_aa: CASSYSGQGRYTF; cdr3_nt: TGTGCCAGCAGTTACTCAGGACAGGGTCGCTACACCTTC; clone_size: once; v_call: TRBV6-5; d_call: TRBD1; j_call: TRBJ1-2
cdr3_aa: CAWSVGQGANEQFF; cdr3_nt: TGTGCCTGGAGTGTAGGGCAGGGGGCAAATGAGCAGTTCTTC; clone_size: .; v_call: TRBV30; d_call: TRBD1; j_call: TRBJ2-1
cdr3_aa: CASNNRGWGEKLFF; cdr3_nt: TGTGCCAGCAACAACAGGGGCTGGGGTGAAAAACTGTTTTTT; clone_size: .; v_call: TRBV6-5; d_call: TRBD1; j_call: TRBJ1-4
cdr3_aa: CASSPVNPFTGELFF; cdr3_nt: TGTGCCAGCAGTCCAGTCAATCCCTTCACCGGGGAGCTGTTTTTT; clone_size: .; v_call: TRBV5-5; d_call: .; j_call: TRBJ2-2
cdr3_aa: CASSLRWTGDQPYNSPLHF; cdr3_nt: TGTGCCAGCAGTTTAAGGTGGACAGGGGACCAACCTTATAATTCACCCCTCCACTTT; clone_size: .; v_call: TRBV28; d_call: TRBD1; j_call: TRBJ1-6
cdr3_aa: CASSLVGGSEKLFF; cdr3_nt: TGCGCCAGCAGCTTGGTGGGGGGGAGTGAAAAACTGTTTTTT; clone_size: once; v_call: TRBV5-1; d_call: .; j_call: TRBJ1-4
cdr3_aa: CASSLRNQGGSYEQYF; cdr3_nt: TGCGCCAGCAGCTTAAGGAATCAGGGTGGCTCCTACGAGCAGTACTTC; clone_size: .; v_call: TRBV4-1; d_call: .; j_call: TRBJ2-7
cdr3_aa: CASSLAGIKVNEQFF; cdr3_nt: TGTGCCAGCAGTTTAGCGGGAATTAAGGTTAATGAGCAGTTCTTC; clone_size: .; v_call: TRBV27; d_call: .; j_call: TRBJ2-1
cdr3_aa: CSGNRGTTDTQYF; cdr3_nt: TGCAGCGGCAACAGGGGAACCACAGATACGCAGTATTTT; clone_size: once; v_call: TRBV29-1; d_call: TRBD1; j_call: TRBJ2-3
cdr3_aa: CASSGGQTYQETQYF; cdr3_nt: TGTGCCAGCAGCGGGGGACAGACGTACCAAGAGACCCAGTACTTC; clone_size: .; v_call: TRBV11-2; d_call: TRBD1; j_call: TRBJ2-5
cdr3_aa: CATTEGGANEKLFF; cdr3_nt: TGTGCCACCACGGAAGGGGGGGCTAATGAAAAACTGTTTTTT; clone_size: .; v_call: TRBV28; d_call: .; j_call: TRBJ1-4
cdr3_aa: CASSEGQSYGSFYGYTF; cdr3_nt: TGTGCCAGCAGTGAGGGACAGTCCTATGGCTCCTTTTATGGCTACACCTTC; clone_size: .; v_call: TRBV2; d_call: TRBD1; j_call: TRBJ1-2
cdr3_aa: CSVGTGTVAGYGYTF; cdr3_nt: TGCAGCGTTGGGACAGGGACAGTAGCCGGCTATGGCTACACCTTC; clone_size: .; v_call: TRBV29-1; d_call: TRBD1; j_call: TRBJ1-2
cdr3_aa: CASSPFFLAGNYEQYF; cdr3_nt: TGTGCCAGCTCACCGTTTTTCCTAGCGGGGAACTACGAGCAGTACTTC; clone_size: .; v_call: TRBV18; d_call: TRBD2; j_call: TRBJ2-7
cdr3_aa: CASSLGLAGGPSYEQYF; cdr3_nt: TGTGCCAGCAGCTTGGGACTAGCGGGAGGCCCTTCCTACGAGCAGTACTTC; clone_size: few; v_call: TRBV13; d_call: TRBD2; j_call: TRBJ2-7
cdr3_aa: CASSPGTSGSGEQFF; cdr3_nt: TGTGCCAGCAGCCCCGGGACTAGCGGGAGTGGTGAGCAGTTCTTC; clone_size: .; v_call: TRBV11-3; d_call: TRBD2; j_call: TRBJ2-1
cdr3_aa: CASSEWQGGGYTF; cdr3_nt: TGTGCCAGCAGTGAATGGCAGGGAGGGGGCTACACCTTC; clone_size: .; v_call: TRBV6-4; d_call: .; j_call: TRBJ1-2
cdr3_aa: CSVEGFWAAHNEQFF; cdr3_nt: TGCAGCGTTGAAGGGTTTTGGGCAGCCCACAATGAGCAGTTCTTC; clone_size: .; v_call: TRBV29-1; d_call: .; j_call: TRBJ2-1
cdr3_aa: CASRGQGWNTGELFF; cdr3_nt: TGTGCCAGCAGGGGACAGGGATGGAACACCGGGGAGCTGTTTTTT; clone_size: .; v_call: TRBV28; d_call: TRBD1; j_call: TRBJ2-2
cdr3_aa: CASSPPIIGQNEKLFF; cdr3_nt: TGTGCCAGCTCACCACCGATAATAGGACAGAATGAAAAACTGTTTTTT; clone_size: once; v_call: TRBV18; d_call: .; j_call: TRBJ1-4
cdr3_aa: CASTRREVGDTEAFF; cdr3_nt: TGTGCCAGCACCAGACGGGAGGTGGGGGACACTGAAGCTTTCTTT; clone_size: .; v_call: TRBV6-5; d_call: .; j_call: TRBJ1-1
cdr3_aa: CASSLWGQDGEPQHF; cdr3_nt: TGTGCCAGCAGCTTATGGGGACAGGACGGCGAGCCCCAGCATTTT; clone_size: .; v_call: TRBV7-9; d_call: TRBD1; j_call: TRBJ1-5
cdr3_aa: CASSPGGVGTGELFF; cdr3_nt: TGCGCCAGCAGCCCCGGAGGGGTGGGCACCGGGGAGCTGTTTTTT; clone_size: .; v_call: TRBV5-1; d_call: .; j_call: TRBJ2-2
cdr3_aa: CASSLHPGTGNIGYTF; cdr3_nt: TGTGCCAGCAGTTTACACCCCGGGACAGGGAATATTGGCTACACCTTC; clone_size: .; v_call: TRBV28; d_call: TRBD1; j_call: TRBJ1-2
cdr3_aa: CASSQDWRGGDRGQIDTQYF; cdr3_nt: TGCGCCAGCAGCCAAGATTGGCGTGGGGGTGACAGGGGGCAAATAGATACGCAGTATTTT; clone_size: .; v_call: TRBV4-3; d_call: TRBD1; j_call: TRBJ2-3
cdr3_aa: CASSYSRQGNYGYTF; cdr3_nt: TGTGCCAGCAGTTACTCCCGACAGGGGAACTATGGCTACACCTTC; clone_size: .; v_call: TRBV6-6; d_call: TRBD1; j_call: TRBJ1-2
cdr3_aa: CASSPVGSSQETQYF; cdr3_nt: TGTGCCAGCTCACCAGTCGGTTCTAGCCAAGAGACCCAGTACTTC; clone_size: .; v_call: TRBV18; d_call: .; j_call: TRBJ2-5
cdr3_aa: CASSYTSGRGTEAFF; cdr3_nt: TGTGCCAGCAGTTACACCTCGGGCAGGGGCACTGAAGCTTTCTTT; clone_size: .; v_call: TRBV6-5; d_call: .; j_call: TRBJ1-1